This TCR beta chain was captured in a study of cytomegalovirus exposure and HLA in healthy donors. Study at large: There were about 85 million unique TCRs (from HLA-typed donors) in an early data release. Broader study findings: Solely CMV serostatus was available to characterize immune exposure. Exclusion applied to some V segments, including TRBV6-2 and TRBV6-3, as they were indistinguishable.

Comment on this clone: Its antigen remains unknown.

A multiplex PCR was run with 60 Vbeta primers and 13 Jbeta primers. Original analysis: A later analysis tallied about 80 million unique TCR beta chains, about 9.9 million of them shared. Data came from immunoSEQ multiplex PCR; TCRdb stores just in-frame clones and leaves some out. The V and J calls and clone size are taken from that table; D and trimming were inferred from the DNA. The table shows about 120,000 clones, with 80% to 85% occurring only once. The germline CDR1 and CDR2 sequences are SGHRS and YFSETQ. V was shortened by 2 bases and J by 1 base, with 9 bases between the two germline ends. This CDR3 contains 14 residues.

This clonotype was obtained from a human donor in good health. Sequenced: PBMCs. The chain combines TRBV5-1 with TRBJ1-1; a weak D match, TRBD1 (5 bases). The CDR3 DNA follows: TGCGCCAGCAGCTTTATAGGGGAGAACACTGAAGCTTTCTTT. Translating it yields CASSFIGENTEAFF.